The source of this T cell receptor beta chain is a study of blood T cell repertoires in COVID-19. In the study overall: The study drew acute and convalescent COVID-19 samples from the United States, Italy and Spain. Sample material is recorded as cDNA or gDNA derived from T cells, B-cell-depleted T cells, or PBMCs.

Generated by immunoSEQ multiplex PCR, the TCRdb table keeps only in-frame clones and is missing some. Found here are under 450,000 clones, around 83% of them singletons; the top ten hold less than 6%. A word on this clone: This same CDR3 is encoded by further DNA sequences in the sample.

Germline loops: CDR1 SQVTM, CDR2 ANQGSEA. This CDR3 has 11 amino acids. Trimming cost V 4 bases and J 3 bases, with 6 bases left between them. Study members were between 18 and 89 years old and lived in around 24 US regions. The sequenced material came from PBMCs or T cells enriched from blood (not recorded which). This rearrangement joins TRBV29-1 to TRBJ1-2; D gene ambiguous. This sequence was found in a woman aged 45-65 years who had recovered from COVID-19. The CDR3 spells CSVGRDYGYTF. In DNA form, the CDR3 reads TGCAGCGTTGGTCGGGACTATGGCTACACCTTC. Drawing the rest from reference TRBV29-1 and TRBJ1-2, the complete variable domain is SAVISQKPSRDICQRGTSLTIQCQVDSQVTMMFWYRQQPGQSLTLIATANQGSEATYESGFVIDKFPISRPNLTFSTLTVSNMSPEDSSIYLCSVGRDYGYTFGSGTRLTVV.